Following are 32 T cell receptor beta chains from one sample sequenced in a study of blood T cell repertoires in COVID-19. The table came from immunoSEQ multiplex PCR; TCRdb's copy has only in-frame clones and leaves some out. This sample has tens of thousands of clones, with 75% to 95% found just once. Sequenced material: peripheral blood. All receptors come from a woman in her forties or fifties in a cohort sampled during active COVID-19.

The gene calls are TRBV18 and TRBJ2-3; D possibly corresponds to TRBD1 (6 bases). The CDR3 contains 14 residues. Trimming pared 4 bases from V and 4 bases from J, leaving 12 bases between. The germline gives CDR1 KGHSH, CDR2 LQKENI. The CDR3 spells CASSRRQGPDTQYF. The CDR3 DNA is TGTGCCAGCTCACGACGGCAGGGGCCAGATACGCAGTATTTT.

Only one count was recorded for this clone. The chain is built from TRBV5-1 and TRBJ2-3; 7 bases match TRBD2. Losses at the gene ends were 4 bases for V and 4 bases for J; bases not matched to a gene: 12. The CDR3 spans 16 residues. Germline V gene sequence: CDR1 SGHRS, CDR2 YFSETQ. CDR3 residues: CASSRPLAGGADTQYF. CDR3 DNA sequence: TGCGCCAGCAGCCGTCCTTTAGCGGGTGGGGCAGATACGCAGTATTTT.

The chain has TRBV24-1 and TRBJ2-1, with a possible D match to TRBD1 (6 bases). There are 17 residues in the CDR3. Deletions cut 4 bases from V and 7 bases from J, with 22 bases between. Germline V CDR1 and CDR2: KGHDR, SFDVKD. The CDR3 DNA reads TGTGCCACCAGTGACAATTCTAAGACAGGATGGGCGAATGAGCAGTTCTTC. Encoded protein: CATSDNSKTGWANEQFF.

V usage is TRBV5-1 and J usage is TRBJ2-1, with 11 positions matching TRBD2. Germline lookup yields CDR1 SGHRS and CDR2 YFSETQ. The V and J ends lost 3 bases and 14 bases, in that order; junction bases with no gene match: 10. CDR3 length equals 14 residues. CDR3 DNA sequence: TGCGCCAGCAGCTCGGATAGCGGGAGGGCCGGTAAGTTCTTC. This gives the protein CASSSDSGRAGKFF.

V and J are TRBV10-3 and TRBJ2-3; maybe TRBD2 (5 bases). The CDR3 is 16 residues long. V shed 0 bases and J shed 2 bases, with 12 bases lying between them. From germline, CDR1 is ENHRY and CDR2 SYGVKD. CDR3 nucleotides: TGTGCCATCAGTGAGTCGAAAGGAGGATTCACAGATACGCAGTATTTT. Protein product: CAISESKGGFTDTQYF.

The chain combines TRBV30 with TRBJ1-6; maybe TRBD1 (6 bases). This CDR3 comprises 13 residues. V was cut by 0 bases and J by 8 bases, with 8 bases left in between. The germline gives CDR1 GTSNPN, CDR2 SVGIG (reference sequence). CDR3 in amino acids: CAWSVQGDSPLHF. The CDR3 DNA sequence: TGTGCCTGGAGTGTACAGGGTGATTCACCCCTCCACTTT.

The chain joins TRBV6-6 to TRBJ1-2; 10 nucleotides line up with TRBD1. The CDR3 runs 15 residues. The V and J ends lost 1 base and 6 bases, in that order; junction bases with no gene match: 5. The V gene's germline CDR1 is MNHNY and CDR2 SVGAGI (reference sequence). The CDR3 loop reads CASSYFRTGGDGYTF. CDR3 sequence (DNA): TGTGCCAGCAGTTACTTCCGGACAGGGGGTGATGGCTACACCTTC.

Here the CDR3 DNA reads TGTGCCAGCAGTGACTCCGGGACTACAAACACCGGGGAGCTGTTTTTT. Translating it yields CASSDSGTTNTGELFF. The chain recombines TRBV6-4 with TRBJ2-2; 7 bases are a match to TRBD2. Germline CDR1 and CDR2: MRHNA and SNTAGT. The CDR3 spans 16 residues. V trimming: 0 bases; J trimming: 2 bases; junction bases outside the gene matches: 3.

The chain combines TRBV28 with TRBJ1-3; the match to TRBD1 covers 7 bases. J was trimmed by 2 bases and V by 5 bases; bases with no gene match: 12. This CDR3 has 17 amino acids. Germline values: CDR1 MDHEN, CDR2 SYDVKM. The CDR3 sequence: CASSPRQGSFAGNTIYF. Here the CDR3 DNA reads TGTGCCAGCAGTCCCCGACAGGGTTCCTTCGCTGGAAACACCATATATTTT.

The chain recombines TRBV27 with TRBJ2-7; 9 nucleotides align to TRBD1. J lost 3 bases, V lost 5 bases, and 5 bases had no gene match. This CDR3 has 14 amino acids. The germline V gene encodes CDR1 MNHEY and CDR2 SMNVEV (reference sequence). The CDR3 protein is CASSPGTGFYEQYF. Here the CDR3 DNA reads TGTGCCAGCAGTCCAGGGACAGGGTTCTACGAGCAGTACTTC.

This clone came up once. The chain links TRBV19 to TRBJ2-7, with D uncertain. The germline V gene encodes CDR1 LNHDA and CDR2 SQIVND (reference sequence). V dropped 10 bases and J dropped 4 bases, with 14 bases sitting between them. This CDR3 region has 12 residues. The DNA of the CDR3 is TGTGCCACCACAATGGGCGAATACGAGCAGTACTTC. Protein sequence: CATTMGEYEQYF.

The chain joins TRBV10-1 to TRBJ2-3; possibly TRBD1 for D (5 bases). Per the germline V gene, CDR1 is WNHNN and CDR2 is SYGVQD (reference sequence). This CDR3 has 19 residues. V was cut by 4 bases and J by 0 bases, with 23 bases left in between. CDR3 protein: CASSARARRTRASTDTQYF. CDR3 nucleotide sequence: TGCGCCAGCAGTGCCAGGGCTCGAAGAACTCGAGCTAGCACAGATACGCAGTATTTT.

V and J are TRBV5-1 and TRBJ2-5, with 9 bases aligning to TRBD2. From germline, CDR1 is SGHRS and CDR2 YFSETQ. The CDR3 has 18 amino acids. V lost 0 bases and J lost 3; bases outside the gene matches: 12. The CDR3 protein is CASSLGVLRGGAEETQYF. The CDR3 DNA follows: TGCGCCAGCAGCTTGGGAGTTCTGCGCGGGGGGGCCGAAGAGACCCAGTACTTC.

The sample holds one count of this clone. The chain combines TRBV5-1 with TRBJ1-1; D unresolved. Germline assignment: CDR1 SGHRS and CDR2 YFSETQ. V gave up 0 bases and J gave up 5 bases, with 5 bases separating them. The CDR3 runs 12 residues. The CDR3 DNA reads as TGCGCCAGCAGCTTGGGACTTACTGAAGCTTTCTTT. Translating gives CASSLGLTEAFF.

V usage is TRBV6-6 and J usage is TRBJ1-2; 9 nucleotides line up with TRBD1. The germline V gene encodes CDR1 MNHNY and CDR2 SVGAGI (reference sequence). The CDR3 extends over 15 amino acids. V shed 4 bases and J 8 bases; nucleotides not matched to a gene: 11. In nucleotides, the CDR3 is TGTGCCAGCAGTTTTGAGCAGAAAGGACAGGGGGGCTACACCTTC. Its translation is CASSFEQKGQGGYTF.

This chain links TRBV27 with TRBJ2-1; tentative D call: TRBD2 (7 bases). Trimming cost V 10 bases and J 5 bases, with 18 bases left between them. There are 14 residues in the CDR3. Looked up from germline, CDR1 is MNHEY and CDR2 is SMNVEV (reference sequence). For the CDR3, the DNA is TGTGCCATCCTCGGGGGGCCTGAACACAATGAGCAGTTCTTC. It specifies CAILGGPEHNEQFF.

The gene calls are TRBV20-1 and TRBJ1-1; no firm D call. The CDR3 runs to 11 residues. Looked up from germline, CDR1 is DFQATT and CDR2 is SNEGSKA (reference sequence). With 7 bases removed from V and 4 bases from J, the gap between germline ends came to 10 bases. The CDR3 region is CSVQPLTEAFF. The CDR3 DNA follows: TGCAGTGTACAGCCCCTCACTGAAGCTTTCTTT.

The V call is TRBV5-1, the J call TRBJ2-1; 13 nucleotides agree with TRBD2. This CDR3 contains 15 residues. CDR1 SGHRS and CDR2 YFSETQ come from the germline V gene. J lost 7 bases, V lost 3 bases, and 4 bases had no gene match. The CDR3 coding sequence is TGCGCCAGCAGCTCCCGGACTAGCGGGGGTAATGAGCAGTTCTTC. This sequence encodes CASSSRTSGGNEQFF. Looking up the rest from reference TRBV5-1 and TRBJ2-1 gives the full variable domain: KAGVTQTPRYLIKTRGQQVTLSCSPISGHRSVSWYQQTPGQGLQFLFEYFSETQRNKGNFPGRFSGRQFSNSRSEMNVSTLELGDSALYLCASSSRTSGGNEQFFGPGTRLTVL.

In DNA form, the CDR3 reads TGTGCCAGCAGCGGCGGGACTAGGAATGAGCAGTTCTTC. Its translation is CASSGGTRNEQFF. The chain combines TRBV7-8 with TRBJ2-1; 8 nucleotides line up with TRBD2. Unmatched junction bases numbered 4, after V lost 5 bases and J lost 7 bases. Germline CDR1 reads SGHVS; CDR2 reads FQNEAQ. The CDR3 covers 13 residues. The whole variable domain, filled in from reference TRBV7-8 and TRBJ2-1, reads GAGVSQSPRYKVAKRGQDVALRCDPISGHVSLFWYQQALGQGPEFLTYFQNEAQLDKSGLPSDRFFAERPEGSVSTLKIQRTQQEDSAVYLCASSGGTRNEQFFGPGTRLTVL.

The chain couples TRBV7-9 to TRBJ1-1; no definite D call. The CDR3 runs to 13 residues. Germline V lookup: CDR1 SEHNR, CDR2 FQNEAQ (reference sequence). V was shortened by 1 base and J by 9 bases, with 12 bases between the two germline ends. CDR3 in amino acids: CASSLERDTQAFF. The DNA for the CDR3 is TGTGCCAGCAGCTTAGAGAGGGATACGCAAGCTTTCTTT.

The chain combines TRBV6-5 with TRBJ2-1, with D possibly matching TRBD1 (6 bases). CDR1 is MNHEY and CDR2 is SVGAGI in the germline V gene. V shed 4 bases and J shed 10 bases, with 14 bases lying between them. This CDR3 contains 13 residues. The CDR3 DNA is TGTGCCAGCAGTTCCAACAGGGTATACGAGCAGTTCTTC. Translation gives CASSSNRVYEQFF.

This sequence joins TRBV9 and TRBJ2-5, with D maybe TRBD1 (6 bases). The CDR3 is 13 amino acids. V lost 4 bases, J lost 5 bases, and 12 bases lay in between. Germline CDR1 reads SGDLS; CDR2 reads YYNGEE. The CDR3: CASSYGGSETQYF. As DNA, the CDR3 is TGTGCCAGCAGCTATGGGGGCTCGGAGACCCAGTACTTC.

The chain carries TRBV3-1 (or the pseudogene TRBV3-2) and TRBJ2-3; tentatively, D is TRBD1 (6 bases). The CDR3 is 14 residues long. V dropped 4 bases and J dropped 8 bases, with 16 bases sitting between them. CDR1 and CDR2 from the germline V gene are LGHDT and YNNKEL (reference sequence). Written as DNA, the CDR3 is TGTGCCAGCAGCCGCACCCAGGGGCTCGGTACGCAGTATTTT. Translation: CASSRTQGLGTQYF.

CDR3 region: CASSQGTGNTEAFF. The CDR3, as DNA: TGTGCCAGCAGCCAGGGGACAGGGAACACTGAAGCTTTCTTT. The chain combines TRBV3-1 (or the pseudogene TRBV3-2) with TRBJ1-1; 8 bases are a match to TRBD1. Germline CDR1 and CDR2: LGHDT and YNNKEL (reference sequence). Losses at the gene ends were 3 bases for V and 1 base for J; bases not matched to a gene: 1. The CDR3 is 14 residues long.

The gene calls are TRBV18 and TRBJ1-5; TRBD1 is a possible D gene (6 bases). Deletions cut 6 bases from V and 5 bases from J, with 14 bases between. The CDR3 spans 14 residues. The V gene's germline CDR1 is KGHSH and CDR2 LQKENI. As DNA, the CDR3 is TGTGCCAGCTCGGCAACAGGGAGTCATCAGCCCCAGCATTTT. Protein: CASSATGSHQPQHF. The full variable domain, in which reference TRBV18 and TRBJ1-5 provide the parts outside the CDR3, is NAGVMQNPRHLVRRRGQEARLRCSPMKGHSHVYWYRQLPEEGLKFMVYLQKENIIDESGMPKERFSAEFPKEGPSILRIQQVVRGDSAAYFCASSATGSHQPQHFGDGTRLSIL.

V usage is TRBV2 and J usage is TRBJ1-3, with D unresolved. The CDR3 consists of 15 residues. The ends were cut back, 2 bases at V and 8 bases at J, with 16 bases in the middle. In germline, CDR1 is SNHLY, CDR2 FYNNEI. CDR3: CASSELFSSGDTIYF. The CDR3 bases are TGTGCCAGCAGTGAATTATTTAGCAGCGGGGACACCATATATTTT.

The V and J genes are TRBV11-2 and TRBJ1-2; D perhaps matches TRBD1 (5 bases). Germline CDR1 SGHAT, CDR2 FQNNGV. The germline V and J ends were trimmed by 6 bases and 3 bases, with 20 bases remaining between them. CDR3 length: 16 residues. The CDR3 DNA reads as TGTGCCAGCAGTCCAATAAAAGGGGTCCGTTACTATGGCTACACCTTC. This codes for CASSPIKGVRYYGYTF.

V usage is TRBV5-1 and J usage is TRBJ2-3, with 9 bases aligning to TRBD2. The CDR3 is 16 residues long. Germline V gene lookup returns CDR1 SGHRS and CDR2 YFSETQ. Trimming at V came to 0 bases and at J to 2 bases, leaving 4 bases not matched to a gene. The chain's CDR3 is CASSLEGTSSTDTQYF. The CDR3 bases are TGCGCCAGCAGCTTGGAAGGGACTAGCTCCACAGATACGCAGTATTTT.

This clone is a singleton in its sample. The genes are TRBV7-9 and TRBJ2-4; 8 bases map to TRBD2. Germline assignment: CDR1 SEHNR and CDR2 FQNEAQ (reference sequence). The CDR3 loop spans 19 amino acids. The ends lost 2 bases at V and 0 bases at J; junction bases unmatched: 12. CDR3 region: CASSLWRGDLRGAKNIQYF. CDR3 nucleotide sequence: TGTGCCAGCAGCTTATGGCGGGGGGATCTCAGGGGAGCCAAAAACATTCAGTACTTC.

The chain carries TRBV5-4 and TRBJ2-3; 10 bases fit TRBD2. In germline, CDR1 is SGHNT, CDR2 YYREEE (reference sequence). This CDR3 region has 16 residues. Germline trimming cut 0 bases from V and 1 base from J; bases unmatched to any gene: 2. The CDR3 reads CASSLASGGGTDTQYF. As DNA, the CDR3 is TGTGCCAGCAGCTTGGCTAGCGGGGGAGGCACAGATACGCAGTATTTT.

This clone was recorded only once. CDR3 sequence (DNA): TGTGCCAGCAGTTACTCGAAGGGACTAGCGCGAACCAAAGAGACCCAGTACTTC. This codes for CASSYSKGLARTKETQYF. The rearrangement joins TRBV6-2 or TRBV6-3 to TRBJ2-5, with TRBD2 matching over 10 bases. CDR1 and CDR2 from the germline V gene are MNHEY and SVGEGT. This CDR3 spans 18 amino acids. With V trimmed by 0 bases and J by 3 bases, 10 bases remained unmatched.

The V call is TRBV3-1 (or the pseudogene TRBV3-2), the J call TRBJ2-2; 8 bases are a match to TRBD2. CDR3 length: 15 residues. The germline V gene encodes CDR1 LGHDT and CDR2 YNNKEL (reference sequence). The junction had 5 bases not matched to a gene; V was cut back by 4 bases and J by 4 bases. DNA for the CDR3: TGTGCCAGCAGCCGCGGGGGGCCGGGCACCGGGGAGCTGTTTTTT. Its protein product is CASSRGGPGTGELFF.